This TCR beta chain was captured in a study of T-cell reconstitution after alpha-beta-depleted transplantation in children. Whole-study results and caveats: T-cell counts and diversity at one year following transplant were attributed mainly to newly produced T cells. Recipient T cells and thymic progenitors that survived were the source of the high TCRbeta diversity seen at day 60 in some patients. Reportedly, roughly two months post-transplant, alpha-beta T cells arose from several hundred expanded graft clones.

Unique molecular identifiers were used in preparing the TCRbeta library. MiXCR, applied by TCRdb to the PCR reads, yields one record per CDR3 protein. This sample yields almost 250,000 distinct CDR3 sequences, of which 20% to 30% are seen a single time; around 2.5% belongs to the top ten. This clonotype has a count of ten or more. What it recognizes is unknown. The CDR3 loop spans 13 amino acids. Trimming removed 1 base at V and 8 bases at J, with 11 bases between. Germline CDR1 is MGHDK and CDR2 is SYGVNS. The receptor was derived from a girl aged 2 to 10 with Fanconi anemia, due to receive a stem cell transplant. The chain joins TRBV25-1 to TRBJ1-2; no clear D gene. Sequencing used PBMCs, obtained before TCRalphabeta/CD19-depleted stem cell transplant. CDR3 nucleotide sequence: TGTGCCAGCAGTGAATCGGCGGGGTACGGCTACACCTTC. Translating gives CASSESAGYGYTF.